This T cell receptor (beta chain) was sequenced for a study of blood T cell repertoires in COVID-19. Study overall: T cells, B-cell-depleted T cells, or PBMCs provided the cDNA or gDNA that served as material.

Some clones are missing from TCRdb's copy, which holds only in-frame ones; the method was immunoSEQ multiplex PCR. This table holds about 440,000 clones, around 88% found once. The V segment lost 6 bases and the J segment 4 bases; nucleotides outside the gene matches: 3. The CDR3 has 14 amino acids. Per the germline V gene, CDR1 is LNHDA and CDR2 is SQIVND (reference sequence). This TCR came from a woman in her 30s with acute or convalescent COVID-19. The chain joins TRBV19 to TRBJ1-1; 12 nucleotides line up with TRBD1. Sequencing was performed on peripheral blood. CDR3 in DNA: TGTGCCAGTAGGGGACAGGGGGCTCTCACTGAAGCTTTCTTT. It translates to CASRGQGALTEAFF.